The present TCR beta chain was sequenced within a study (dated by TCRdb to about 2016). With regard to the full study: The research examined where HIV persistence comes from in people whose immune systems controlled HIV infection without treatment.

Library construction relied on 5' RACE. TCRdb lists the instrument as Illumina HiSeq 2000. TCRdb ran its own pipeline on the public reads, namely fastp trimming at Q25 and MiXCR clone calling, and kept in-frame beta chains. For every CDR3 protein sequence, its rows merge into one entry that carries the most common genes and DNA. The sample records 650 to 850 distinct CDR3 sequences, over 7.5% of which are singletons. 20% to 30% of the sample comes from the top ten. This clonotype is described as large (0.1 to 1%). No antigen is known for it. It has no much larger one-base neighbor in the sample; base qualities were not kept. Based on the germline V gene, the CDR1 and CDR2 sequences are MNHNS and SASEGT. Between the V and J ends, shortened by 6 bases and 3 bases respectively, the junction contains 17 bases. The CDR3, cysteine through phenylalanine, is 15 amino acids long. Only the CDR3 DNA stays, 45 bases, in frame from base 1.

The source material was total memory T cells from blood PBMCs. The cell subset or site label for this specimen denotes: transitional memory CD4+ T cells. This TCR was recovered from a male donor with HIV. Recombination connected TRBV6-1 to TRBJ1-2, with no confidently assigned D gene. The CDR3 reads as follows: CASSDFFSVDYGYTF. The bases are TGTGCCAGCAGCGATTTTTTTAGTGTAGACTATGGCTACACCTTC.